This TCR beta chain was observed in a study of cytomegalovirus exposure and HLA in healthy donors. V was clipped by 5 bases and J by 6 bases; unmatched bases: 7. Germline loops: CDR1 LNHDA, CDR2 SQIVND (reference sequence). This CDR3 is 14 amino acids long. The PCR employed 60 Vbeta primers together with 13 Jbeta primers. Clones were read by immunoSEQ multiplex PCR, and TCRdb kept only the in-frame ones, dropping some. The sample lists over 150,000 clones; 60% to 80% were seen once. The receptor's source is a woman aged 50 to 60 in good health and CMV-seropositive. J is TRBJ2-1 and V is TRBV19; 7 bases are a match to TRBD1. The sequenced sample was PBMCs. The CDR3: CASSLRGQVNEQFF. CDR3 sequence (DNA): TGTGCCAGTAGTCTACGCGGACAGGTCAATGAGCAGTTCTTC.